Given below is one T cell receptor (beta chain) in context. Its antigen is unidentified. From germline, CDR1 is SGHNT and CDR2 YYREEE (reference sequence). The CDR3 is made up of 16 amino acids. The V and J ends lost 4 bases and 10 bases, in that order; junction bases with no gene match: 13. Clones were sequenced by immunoSEQ multiplex PCR, and TCRdb holds only the in-frame ones, with some missing. Altogether about 73,000 clones are present, around 79% being singletons, with the ten largest covering roughly 10%. This sample was included in a study of vaccination effects on CD4 cells after COVID-19. Within the ViraFEST assay, antigen-specific CD4+ T cells underwent expansion with viral peptide pools prior to sequencing. Investigators separated out CD4+ T cells once more than nine days of culture had passed. Each vaccine recipient was nucleocapsid antibody negative and had no prior SARS-CoV-2 infection.

Findings of the study overall: Relatively few convalescent patients took part in the study, which had no early post-infection timepoints.

The specimen was CD4+ T cells from PBMCs cultured with SARS-CoV-2 spike peptides, collected before COVID-19 vaccination. The chain carries TRBV5-4 and TRBJ2-1; TRBD2 aligns across 11 bases. The TCR originated in a human donor who received a COVID-19 vaccine. The CDR3 protein is CASSLPLAGGLGEQFF. The CDR3 DNA reads TGTGCCAGCAGCCTACCCCTAGCGGGGGGTCTGGGGGAGCAGTTCTTC.